This is a list of T cell receptor beta chains from one sample in a study of memory CD4+ T cells and cytomegalovirus serostatus. The repertoire was sequenced with immunoSEQ multiplex PCR; TCRdb's copy has only in-frame clones and lacks some. The sample includes tens of thousands of clones, 60% to 80% seen only once; the top ten take 0.67%. Specimen: memory CD4+ T cells from blood. The source is an adult in good health and CMV-seronegative. Each CDR3 is given with its conserved first and last residue. D genes are given only for firm matches. A clone size is listed for some rows: how often the clone was seen (once, few, many), or a class if it is expanded.

CDR3 protein | CDR3 DNA | J gene | clone size | V gene | D gene
CASSRRDSLYEQYF | TGTGCCAGCAGCCGCCGGGACAGTCTATACGAGCAGTACTTC | TRBJ2-7 | once | TRBV7-9 | TRBD1
CASNLGGLADYNEQFF | TGTGCCAGCAACTTAGGTGGACTAGCGGATTACAATGAGCAGTTCTTC | TRBJ2-1 | NA | TRBV7-8 | TRBD2
CASSLGQQGTNEQYF | TGCGCCAGCAGCTTGGGCCAACAGGGAACCAACGAGCAGTACTTC | TRBJ2-7 | NA | TRBV5-1 | NA
CAISESNSMNTEAFF | TGTGCCATCAGTGAGTCGAACAGCATGAACACTGAAGCTTTCTTT | TRBJ1-1 | once | TRBV10-3 | NA
CASSYRLAGGTGELFF | TGTGCCAGCAGTTACCGACTAGCGGGAGGGACCGGGGAGCTGTTTTTT | TRBJ2-2 | NA | TRBV6-5 | TRBD2
CASSKTGETEAFF | TGTGCCAGCAGTAAGACAGGGGAAACTGAAGCTTTCTTT | TRBJ1-1 | NA | TRBV2 | TRBD1
CASKEGGGSEKLFF | TGTGCCAGCAAGGAAGGGGGCGGAAGTGAAAAACTGTTTTTT | TRBJ1-4 | NA | TRBV6-6 | TRBD1
CASTQTPSGRPNEQFF | TGCGCCAGCACCCAAACCCCTAGCGGGAGACCGAATGAGCAGTTCTTC | TRBJ2-1 | NA | TRBV5-1 | TRBD2
CASSIGQGNTMIQETQYF | TGTGCCAGCAGCATCGGACAGGGGAATACCATGATCCAAGAGACCCAGTACTTC | TRBJ2-5 | NA | TRBV5-4 | TRBD1
CASSIGGRFNEKLFF | TGTGCCAGTAGTATAGGGGGTCGCTTTAATGAAAAACTGTTTTTT | TRBJ1-4 | few | TRBV19 | NA
CASTLQGRITEAFF | TGCGCCAGCACCCTACAGGGGCGGATCACTGAAGCTTTCTTT | TRBJ1-1 | NA | TRBV5-1 | TRBD1
CASSNDGRGLYSNQPQHF | TGTGCCAGTAGTAACGACGGGAGGGGCCTTTATAGCAATCAGCCCCAGCATTTT | TRBJ1-5 | NA | TRBV19 | NA
CASSPPGLQHDEQFF | TGTGCCAGCTCACCACCGGGACTACAACACGATGAGCAGTTCTTC | TRBJ2-1 | NA | TRBV18 | TRBD2
CASSPGQPYGYTF | TGTGCCAGCAGCCCGGGACAGCCCTATGGCTACACCTTC | TRBJ1-2 | few | TRBV2 | TRBD1
CASSEAYNQPQHF | TGTGCCAGCAGTGAAGCGTATAATCAGCCCCAGCATTTT | TRBJ1-5 | NA | TRBV6-1 | NA
CAIRSGMGEQFF | TGTGCCATCAGGAGCGGGATGGGTGAGCAGTTCTTC | TRBJ2-1 | NA | TRBV10-3 | TRBD2
CASSLSGSRQETQYF | TGCGCCAGCAGCCTTAGCGGGAGCCGCCAAGAGACCCAGTACTTC | TRBJ2-5 | NA | TRBV4-1 | TRBD2
CASSRQAGGGNNEQFF | TGTGCCAGCTCACGGCAGGCGGGAGGAGGTAACAATGAGCAGTTCTTC | TRBJ2-1 | NA | TRBV18 | TRBD2
CASSLQDNYGYTF | TGCGCCAGCAGCTTACAGGACAACTATGGCTACACCTTC | TRBJ1-2 | NA | TRBV5-1 | NA
CASNPARQDTQYF | TGTGCCAGCAACCCAGCCCGCCAAGATACGCAGTATTTT | TRBJ2-3 | NA | TRBV7-8 | NA
CASRGGRYTEAFF | TGTGCCAGCAGGGGGGGTAGGTACACTGAAGCTTTCTTT | TRBJ1-1 | NA | TRBV6-5 | NA
CASTSAYTQYF | TGTGCCAGCACCTCAGCGTATACGCAGTATTTT | TRBJ2-3 | NA | TRBV6-1 | NA
CASSETGKPQHF | TGTGCCAGCAGTGAAACGGGGAAGCCCCAGCATTTT | TRBJ1-5 | few | TRBV2 | NA
CASSRGTSGIYEQYF | TGTGCCAGCTCACGGGGGACTAGCGGGATTTACGAGCAGTACTTC | TRBJ2-7 | few | TRBV18 | TRBD2
CSVDFRVRGYTF | TGCAGCGTTGATTTCAGGGTTCGGGGCTACACCTTC | TRBJ1-2 | NA | TRBV29-1 | NA
CASSFTQGKSYEQYF | TGTGCCAGCAGCTTTACGCAGGGAAAGTCCTACGAGCAGTACTTC | TRBJ2-7 | NA | TRBV7-9 | NA
CASSLASGTGDEKLFF | TGCGCCAGCAGCCTAGCTTCCGGGACAGGGGATGAAAAACTGTTTTTT | TRBJ1-4 | NA | TRBV4-1 | TRBD1
CASSIQGANQPQHF | TGTGCCAGTAGTATACAGGGGGCCAATCAGCCCCAGCATTTT | TRBJ1-5 | NA | TRBV19 | TRBD1
CASSLSRGVALHEQFF | TGTGCCAGCAGTTTATCGAGAGGGGTGGCCCTACATGAGCAGTTCTTC | TRBJ2-1 | NA | TRBV27 | NA
CASLTSGRYGEQYF | TGTGCCAGCCTGACTAGCGGGAGGTACGGCGAGCAGTACTTC | TRBJ2-7 | once | TRBV6-1 | TRBD2
CASSQTGQGNTEAFF | TGTGCCAGCAGCCAAACGGGACAGGGGAACACTGAAGCTTTCTTT | TRBJ1-1 | NA | TRBV5-4 | TRBD1
CASSQEGETAKNIQYF | TGCGCCAGCAGCCAAGAAGGGGAGACTGCTAAAAACATTCAGTACTTC | TRBJ2-4 | NA | TRBV4-1 | NA
CASSSSGTSTDTQYF | TGTGCCAGCAGCTCCAGCGGAACTAGCACAGATACGCAGTATTTT | TRBJ2-3 | NA | TRBV6-4 | NA
CASSFGGSTDTQYF | TGTGCCAGCAGCTTTGGAGGGAGCACAGATACGCAGTATTTT | TRBJ2-3 | once | TRBV5-4 | NA
CASRKQGVAHQPQHF | TGTGCCAGCAGAAAACAGGGTGTGGCACATCAGCCCCAGCATTTT | TRBJ1-5 | NA | TRBV6-1 | NA
CASSFTPNRAGEADTQYF | TGTGCCAGCAGTTTCACTCCCAATAGAGCGGGAGAGGCAGATACGCAGTATTTT | TRBJ2-3 | NA | TRBV28 | TRBD2
CASKEAPRGPYEQYF | TGTGCCAGCAAGGAGGCCCCGAGGGGGCCCTACGAGCAGTACTTC | TRBJ2-7 | NA | TRBV6-5 | TRBD1
CASSLFPRADTQYF | TGTGCCAGCAGTTTATTCCCTCGGGCAGATACGCAGTATTTT | TRBJ2-3 | NA | TRBV27 | NA
CASSLLGVASYEQYF | TGCGCCAGCAGCTTGTTGGGGGTAGCTTCCTACGAGCAGTACTTC | TRBJ2-7 | few | TRBV5-1 | NA
CASSAGGPGMSNQPQHF | TGTGCCAGCAGTGCGGGGGGGCCAGGAATGAGCAATCAGCCCCAGCATTTT | TRBJ1-5 | once | TRBV25-1 | NA
CASSKHWRAGVRETQYF | TGTGCCAGCAGCAAACATTGGCGGGCGGGAGTCCGGGAGACCCAGTACTTC | TRBJ2-5 | NA | TRBV21-1 | NA
CASSPRYRQQINYGYTF | TGTGCCAGCAGCCCCAGATATCGACAGCAAATAAACTATGGCTACACCTTC | TRBJ1-2 | NA | TRBV5-6 | NA
CASSESSWDF | TGTGCCAGCAGTGAATCTAGCTGGGATTTT | TRBJ2-3 | NA | TRBV2 | NA
CASSKTGTGNTGELFF | TGTGCCAGCAGCAAAACCGGGACAGGTAACACCGGGGAGCTGTTTTTT | TRBJ2-2 | NA | TRBV2 | TRBD1
CASWTGPEGNEQFF | TGTGCCAGCTGGACAGGGCCCGAGGGGAATGAGCAGTTCTTC | TRBJ2-1 | NA | TRBV28 | TRBD1